The 13 T cell receptor beta chains below come from one sample, sequenced in a study of OX40 agonist ivuxolimab in advanced cancers. The repertoire was sequenced with immunoSEQ multiplex PCR; TCRdb's copy has only in-frame clones and lacks some. The sample has approximately 84,000 clones; about 89% are singletons. The source was CD4+ or CD8+ T cells sorted from blood, collected in a trial of the OX40 agonist ivuxolimab. The receptors were sampled from an adult with an advanced solid tumor such as melanoma, head and neck, liver or kidney cancer.

The chain is built from TRBV7-9 and TRBJ2-3, with D maybe TRBD2 (5 bases). From germline, CDR1 is SEHNR and CDR2 FQNEAQ (reference sequence). The V end was cut by 5 bases, the J end by 0 bases, with 15 bases between. CDR3 length equals 16 residues. The CDR3 DNA sequence: TGTGCCAGCAGCCCCCTCCCCTCGGGGAGCACAGATACGCAGTATTTT. Its protein product is CASSPLPSGSTDTQYF.

In its sample, this clone was seen once. The gene calls are TRBV18 and TRBJ1-1; tentative D call: TRBD1 (6 bases). V lost 4 bases, J lost 5 bases, and 23 bases lay in between. This CDR3 comprises 17 residues. CDR1 KGHSH and CDR2 LQKENI come from the germline V gene. CDR3 region: CASSLYDGDARGTEAFF. The CDR3 DNA reads as TGTGCCAGCTCACTTTATGACGGCGACGCCAGGGGAACTGAAGCTTTCTTT. The full variable domain, rest sourced from reference TRBV18 and TRBJ1-1, is NAGVMQNPRHLVRRRGQEARLRCSPMKGHSHVYWYRQLPEEGLKFMVYLQKENIIDESGMPKERFSAEFPKEGPSILRIQQVVRGDSAAYFCASSLYDGDARGTEAFFGQGTRLTVV.

J is TRBJ2-5 and V is TRBV29-1; D is possibly TRBD1 (5 bases). V lost 1 base and J lost 4, with 13 bases in between. This CDR3 has 14 amino acids. Germline CDR1 is SQVTM and CDR2 is ANQGSEA. The CDR3 is CSVEGGPMAETQYF. CDR3 coding DNA: TGCAGCGTTGAAGGGGGCCCGATGGCAGAGACCCAGTACTTC.

V gene TRBV18 combines with J gene TRBJ1-1; possible D gene TRBD1, 5 bases. Germline V gives CDR1 KGHSH, CDR2 LQKENI. The CDR3 has 17 amino acids. With 2 bases removed from V and 0 bases from J, the gap between germline ends came to 16 bases. The CDR3 coding sequence is TGTGCCAGCTCACCATGGAAGGGGAGGGGCCTGAACACTGAAGCTTTCTTT. Protein: CASSPWKGRGLNTEAFF.

The chain employs TRBV27 and TRBJ1-1; D uncertain. Germline V gene data show CDR1 as MNHEY and CDR2 as SMNVEV (reference sequence). This CDR3 spans 13 amino acids. V lost 10 bases to trimming and J lost 4 bases, with 16 bases between them. CDR3 nucleotides: TGTGCCACTCGGCGTGGTTGGGGCACTGAAGCTTTCTTT. Its protein is CATRRGWGTEAFF.

The chain joins TRBV28 to TRBJ2-7, with D possibly being TRBD1 (6 bases). Looked up from germline, CDR1 is MDHEN and CDR2 is SYDVKM. There are 14 residues in the CDR3. V lost 6 bases and J 6 bases, leaving 18 bases between the germline ends. CDR3 sequence (DNA): TGTGCCAGCAGCCCTCAGGGGATCTTCGGCGAGCAGTACTTC. This codes for CASSPQGIFGEQYF.

This clone showed up just once. This rearrangement joins TRBV7-3 to TRBJ2-7; D perhaps matches TRBD1 (5 bases). Germline V lookup: CDR1 SGHTA, CDR2 FQGTGA. The CDR3 has 16 residues. V lost 1 base, J lost 0 bases, and 13 bases lay in between. The CDR3 bases are TGTGCCAGCAGCTTAAACAGGTTGGGAAGCTCCTACGAGCAGTACTTC. It translates to CASSLNRLGSSYEQYF.

The rearrangement joins TRBV19 to TRBJ1-3; tentative D call: TRBD1 (6 bases). The germline V gene has CDR1 LNHDA and CDR2 SQIVND (reference sequence). Between the trimmed V and J ends, which lost 7 bases and 2 bases, there was a span of 12 bases. The CDR3 is 14 amino acids. The CDR3 region has the DNA TGTGCCAGTATCCTGGACAGCGCTGGAAACACCATATATTTT. Its protein is CASILDSAGNTIYF.

The chain carries TRBV11-1 and TRBJ2-5; D is uncertain. The germline V gene encodes CDR1 SGHAT and CDR2 FQDESV (reference sequence). This CDR3 is 12 amino acids long. The ends were cut back, 1 base at V and 4 bases at J, with 4 bases in the middle. Here the CDR3 DNA reads TGTGCCAGCAGCTTAGGTAGAGAGACCCAGTACTTC. Translating gives CASSLGRETQYF.

CDR3 coding DNA: TGCGCCAGCAGCCAGGGACAGGCGGTTGGAAACACCATATATTTT. Translated: CASSQGQAVGNTIYF. This sequence joins TRBV10-2 and TRBJ1-3; 8 bases are a match to TRBD1. V lost 6 bases, J lost 3 bases, and 7 bases stayed unmatched. The germline V gene has CDR1 WSHSY and CDR2 SAAADI. There are 15 residues in the CDR3.

The V call is TRBV19, the J call TRBJ2-1; TRBD2 might be the D (6 bases). This CDR3 region has 16 residues. With 1 base removed from V and 6 bases from J, the gap between germline ends came to 16 bases. Germline V CDR1 and CDR2: LNHDA, SQIVND (reference sequence). The CDR3 sequence: CASSIGGVRSGNEQFF. Written as DNA, the CDR3 is TGTGCCAGTAGTATAGGGGGGGTCCGAAGTGGCAATGAGCAGTTCTTC.

The V gene is TRBV30, the J gene TRBJ1-2; 8 nucleotides line up with TRBD1. V lost 5 bases and J lost 10; bases outside the gene matches: 6. The germline CDR1 and CDR2 sequences are GTSNPN and SVGIG (reference sequence). The CDR3 is 11 residues long. CDR3 loop: CAWVTGEVYTF. The DNA for the CDR3 is TGTGCCTGGGTGACAGGGGAGGTCTACACCTTC.

This chain joins TRBV5-4 and TRBJ2-3; either TRBD1 or TRBD2 may fit D (5 bases each). Trimming left V 2 bases short and J 3 bases short, with 13 bases between. The V gene's germline CDR1 is SGHNT and CDR2 YYREEE (reference sequence). The CDR3 has 15 residues. The CDR3 nucleotides read TGTGCCAGCAGCTTACCGGGGCCGAGGACAGATACGCAGTATTTT. Encoded protein: CASSLPGPRTDTQYF.